This TCR beta chain emerged from a study of glioma-infiltrating T cells after dendritic cell vaccination. At the level of the study: Three intradermal dendritic cell vaccine injections were given every two weeks. Whole-study findings and limits: Patients with more pretreatment TILs had longer time to progression and survival.

Time point: after dendritic cell vaccination, including at tumor progression/relapse. Selection required adequate fresh-frozen tumor tissue plus more than two years' survival data. This CDR3 is built from 17 residues. CDR1 and CDR2 from the germline V gene are LNHDA and SQIVND (reference sequence). V lost 5 bases, J lost 2 bases, and 10 bases stayed unmatched. This table comes from immunoSEQ multiplex PCR, and its TCRdb copy is limited to in-frame clones, with some not included. Of tens of thousands of clones listed, around 87% are singletons. Concerning this clone: Its antigen remains unidentified.

The clonotype comes from a human donor with glioblastoma. The sample was blood, taken after dendritic cell vaccination. V and J are TRBV19 and TRBJ1-3; 9 nucleotides align to TRBD1. CDR3 loop: CASSARSGTGTGNTIYF. The CDR3 region has the DNA TGTGCCAGTAGTGCCCGATCCGGGACAGGGACTGGAAACACCATATATTTT.